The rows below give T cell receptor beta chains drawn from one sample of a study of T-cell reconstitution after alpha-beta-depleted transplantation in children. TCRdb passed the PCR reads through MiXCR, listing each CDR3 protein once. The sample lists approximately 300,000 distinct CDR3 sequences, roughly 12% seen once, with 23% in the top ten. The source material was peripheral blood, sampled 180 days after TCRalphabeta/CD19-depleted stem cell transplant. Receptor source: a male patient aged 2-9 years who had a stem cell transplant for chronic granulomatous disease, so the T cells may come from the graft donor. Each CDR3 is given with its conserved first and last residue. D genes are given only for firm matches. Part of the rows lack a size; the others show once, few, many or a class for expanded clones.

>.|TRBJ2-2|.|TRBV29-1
TGCAGCGTGCGACAGCTACCCACCGGGGAGCTGTTTTTT
CSVRQLPTGELFF
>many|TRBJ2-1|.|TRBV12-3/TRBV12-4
TGTGCCAGCGGTCCGGGACAGCAGTTCTTC
CASGPGQQFF
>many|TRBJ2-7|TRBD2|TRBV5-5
TGTGCCAGCGAGACCCAGGTGATAGCGGGGCAATCCTACGAGCAGTACTTC
CASETQVIAGQSYEQYF
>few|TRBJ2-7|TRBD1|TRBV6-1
TGTGCCAGCAGCCAAACAGGGGGCTTTGCCTACGAGCAGTACTTC
CASSQTGGFAYEQYF
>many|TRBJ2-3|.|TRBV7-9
TGTGCCAGCAGTCGAGACGCAGATACGCAGTATTTT
CASSRDADTQYF
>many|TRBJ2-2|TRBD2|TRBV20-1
TGCAGTGCAGGGCCTAGCGGGACCGGGGAGCTGTTTTTT
CSAGPSGTGELFF
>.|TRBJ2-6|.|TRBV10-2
TGCGCCAGCAGTTCTGGGGTCTCTGAGGCCAACGTCCTGACTTTC
CASSSGVSEANVLTF
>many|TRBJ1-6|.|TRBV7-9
TGTGCCAGCAGCCGCGGCGGAAGGACCTATAATTCACCCCTCCACTTT
CASSRGGRTYNSPLHF
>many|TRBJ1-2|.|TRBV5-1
TGCGCCAGCAGCCCACGGGGGCCCTTGGGAACCTTC
CASSPRGPLGTF
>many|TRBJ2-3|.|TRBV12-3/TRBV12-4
TGTGCCAGCATTCCGAGGGGCCAAGATACGCAGTATTTT
CASIPRGQDTQYF
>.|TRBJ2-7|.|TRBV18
TGTGCCAGCTCACCAGGGTTCAACGAGCAGTACTTC
CASSPGFNEQYF
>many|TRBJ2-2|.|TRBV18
TGTGCCAGCTCACCACAGGAAAACACCGGGGAGCTGTTTTTT
CASSPQENTGELFF
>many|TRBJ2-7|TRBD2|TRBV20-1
TGCAGTGCTACATCGCGGGAGCCCCCCTACGAGCAGTACTTC
CSATSREPPYEQYF
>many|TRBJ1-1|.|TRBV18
TGTGCCAGCTCCCGAGGGAATGGAGCTTTCTTT
CASSRGNGAFF